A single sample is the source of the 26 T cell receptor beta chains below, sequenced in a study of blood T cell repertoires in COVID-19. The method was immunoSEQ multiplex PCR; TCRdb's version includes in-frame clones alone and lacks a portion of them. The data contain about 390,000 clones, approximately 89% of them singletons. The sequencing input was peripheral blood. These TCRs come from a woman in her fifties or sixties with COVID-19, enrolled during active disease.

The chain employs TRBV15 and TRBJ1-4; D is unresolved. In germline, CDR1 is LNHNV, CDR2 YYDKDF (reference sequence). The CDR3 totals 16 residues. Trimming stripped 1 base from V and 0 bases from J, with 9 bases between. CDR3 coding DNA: TGTGCCACCAGCAGAGTCGGAGTTGCAACTAATGAAAAACTGTTTTTT. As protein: CATSRVGVATNEKLFF.

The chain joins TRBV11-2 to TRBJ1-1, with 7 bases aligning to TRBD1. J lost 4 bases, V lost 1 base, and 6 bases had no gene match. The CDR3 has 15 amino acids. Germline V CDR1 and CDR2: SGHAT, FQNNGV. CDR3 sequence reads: CASSLVEGAITEAFF. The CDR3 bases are TGTGCCAGCAGCTTAGTGGAGGGGGCGATCACTGAAGCTTTCTTT.

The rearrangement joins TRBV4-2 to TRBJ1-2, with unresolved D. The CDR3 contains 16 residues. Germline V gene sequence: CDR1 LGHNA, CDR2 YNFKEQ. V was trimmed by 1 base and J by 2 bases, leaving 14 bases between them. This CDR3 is CASSQVGSGFNYGYTF. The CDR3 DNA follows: TGTGCCAGCAGCCAAGTGGGGTCGGGATTCAACTATGGCTACACCTTC.

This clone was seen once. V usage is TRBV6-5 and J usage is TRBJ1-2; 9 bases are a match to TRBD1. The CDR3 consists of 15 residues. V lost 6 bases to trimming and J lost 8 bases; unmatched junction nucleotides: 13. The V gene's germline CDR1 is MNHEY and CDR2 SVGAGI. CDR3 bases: TGTGCCAGCAGGCAGCGGGACAGGGCGAGGGACGGCTACACCTTC. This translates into CASRQRDRARDGYTF.

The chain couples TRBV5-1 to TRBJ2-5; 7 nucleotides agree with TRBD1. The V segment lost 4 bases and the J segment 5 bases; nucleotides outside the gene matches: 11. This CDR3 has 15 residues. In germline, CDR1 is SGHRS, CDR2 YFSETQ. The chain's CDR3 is CASSPGQAQRETQYF. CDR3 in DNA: TGCGCCAGCAGCCCTGGACAGGCTCAAAGGGAGACCCAGTACTTC.

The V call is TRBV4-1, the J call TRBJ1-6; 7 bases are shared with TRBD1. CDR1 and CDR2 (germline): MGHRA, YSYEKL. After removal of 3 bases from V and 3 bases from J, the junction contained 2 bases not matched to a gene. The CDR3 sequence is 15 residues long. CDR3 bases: TGCGCCAGCAGCCAGAGGGACAGCTATAATTCACCCCTCCACTTT. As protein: CASSQRDSYNSPLHF.

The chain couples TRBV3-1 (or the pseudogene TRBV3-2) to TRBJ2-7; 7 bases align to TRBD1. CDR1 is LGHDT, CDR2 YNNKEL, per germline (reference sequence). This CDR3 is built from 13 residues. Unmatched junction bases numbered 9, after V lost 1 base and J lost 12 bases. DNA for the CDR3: TGTGCCAGCAGCCAAGGAACCGGGACAGTGCCGTACTTC. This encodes CASSQGTGTVPYF.

Here the CDR3 reads CASSVDGGKLFF. CDR3 in DNA: TGTGCCAGCAGCGTTGACGGCGGAAAACTGTTTTTT. The gene calls are TRBV9 and TRBJ1-4; no clear D gene. The CDR3 contains 12 residues. The germline V and J ends were trimmed by 2 bases and 10 bases, with 9 bases remaining between them. In germline, CDR1 is SGDLS, CDR2 YYNGEE.

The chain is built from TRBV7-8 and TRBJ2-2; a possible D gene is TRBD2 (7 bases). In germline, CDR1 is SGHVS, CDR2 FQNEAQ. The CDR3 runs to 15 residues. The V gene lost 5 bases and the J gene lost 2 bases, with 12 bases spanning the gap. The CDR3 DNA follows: TGTGCCAGCAGCATCGGGGGGCCTAACACCGGGGAGCTGTTTTTT. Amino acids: CASSIGGPNTGELFF. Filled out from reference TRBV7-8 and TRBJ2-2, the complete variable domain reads GAGVSQSPRYKVAKRGQDVALRCDPISGHVSLFWYQQALGQGPEFLTYFQNEAQLDKSGLPSDRFFAERPEGSVSTLKIQRTQQEDSAVYLCASSIGGPNTGELFFGEGSRLTVL.

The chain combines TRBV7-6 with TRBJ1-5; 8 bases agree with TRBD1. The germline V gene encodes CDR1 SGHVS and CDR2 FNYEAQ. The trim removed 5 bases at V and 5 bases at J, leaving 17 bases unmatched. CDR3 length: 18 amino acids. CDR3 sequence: CASSQGAVGPTIYQPQHF. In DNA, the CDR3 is TGTGCCAGCAGCCAGGGGGCCGTGGGGCCAACCATTTATCAGCCCCAGCATTTT.

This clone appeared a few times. This CDR3 is CASSEARGALGAGAPAKNIQYF. CDR3 DNA sequence: TGTGCCAGCAGTGAAGCCCGGGGGGCGCTGGGTGCGGGGGCGCCAGCCAAAAACATTCAGTACTTC. V usage is TRBV6-1 and J usage is TRBJ2-4, with D perhaps matching TRBD2 (7 bases). V was cut by 0 bases and J by 0 bases, with 27 bases left in between. CDR1 and CDR2 (germline): MNHNS, SASEGT. The CDR3 spans 22 residues.

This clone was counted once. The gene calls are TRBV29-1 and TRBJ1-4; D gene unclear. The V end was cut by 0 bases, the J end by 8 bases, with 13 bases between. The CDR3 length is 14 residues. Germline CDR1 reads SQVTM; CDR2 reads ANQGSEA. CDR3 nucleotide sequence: TGCAGCGTTGAAGATCTTCTTGGAGGGGAAAAACTGTTTTTT. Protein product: CSVEDLLGGEKLFF.

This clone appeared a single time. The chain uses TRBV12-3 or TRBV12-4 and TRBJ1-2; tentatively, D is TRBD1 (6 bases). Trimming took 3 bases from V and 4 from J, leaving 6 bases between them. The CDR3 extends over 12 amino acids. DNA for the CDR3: TGTGCCAGCAGTTTGGGGGCCTATGGCTACACCTTC. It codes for CASSLGAYGYTF.

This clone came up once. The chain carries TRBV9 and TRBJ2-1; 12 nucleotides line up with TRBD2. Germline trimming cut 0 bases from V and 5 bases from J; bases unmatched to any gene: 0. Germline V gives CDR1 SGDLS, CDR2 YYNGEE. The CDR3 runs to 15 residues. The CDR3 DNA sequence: TGTGCCAGCAGCGTAGGACTAGCGGGGGACAATGAGCAGTTCTTC. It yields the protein CASSVGLAGDNEQFF. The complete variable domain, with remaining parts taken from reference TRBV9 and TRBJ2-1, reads DSGVTQTPKHLITATGQRVTLRCSPRSGDLSVYWYQQSLDQGLQFLIQYYNGEERAKGNILERFSAQQFPDLHSELNLSSLELGDSALYFCASSVGLAGDNEQFFGPGTRLTVL.

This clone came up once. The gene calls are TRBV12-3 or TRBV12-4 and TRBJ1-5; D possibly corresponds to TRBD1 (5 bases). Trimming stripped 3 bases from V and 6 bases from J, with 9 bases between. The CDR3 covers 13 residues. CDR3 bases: TGTGCCAGCAGTTTGGGGGGTCGTCAGCCCCAGCATTTT. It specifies CASSLGGRQPQHF.

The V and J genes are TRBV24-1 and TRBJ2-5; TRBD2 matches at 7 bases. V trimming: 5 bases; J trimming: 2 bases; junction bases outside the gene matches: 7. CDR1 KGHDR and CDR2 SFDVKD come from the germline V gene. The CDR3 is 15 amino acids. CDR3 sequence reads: CATSGGGANQETQYF. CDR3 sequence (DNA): TGTGCCACCAGTGGGGGAGGGGCTAATCAAGAGACCCAGTACTTC.

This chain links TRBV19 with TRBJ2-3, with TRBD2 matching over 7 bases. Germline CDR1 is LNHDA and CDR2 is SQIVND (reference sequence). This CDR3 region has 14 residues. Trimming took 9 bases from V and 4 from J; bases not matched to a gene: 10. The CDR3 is CASAWGLQADTQYF. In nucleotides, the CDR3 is TGTGCCAGCGCTTGGGGACTACAGGCAGATACGCAGTATTTT.

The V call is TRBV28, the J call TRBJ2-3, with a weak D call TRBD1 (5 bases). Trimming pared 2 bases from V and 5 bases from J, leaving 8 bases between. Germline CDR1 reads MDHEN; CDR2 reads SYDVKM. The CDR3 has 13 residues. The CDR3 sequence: CASSLEGVDTQYF. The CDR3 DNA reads TGTGCCAGCAGTTTAGAAGGGGTAGATACGCAGTATTTT.

In nucleotides, the CDR3 is TGTGCCAGCAGCCTGACGACAGGGACTTCTGGAAACACCATATATTTT. Translation gives CASSLTTGTSGNTIYF. This sequence joins TRBV11-2 and TRBJ1-3; 7 nucleotides align to TRBD1. The germline gives CDR1 SGHAT, CDR2 FQNNGV. The CDR3 runs to 16 residues. The J segment lost 1 base and the V segment lost 5 bases, leaving 8 bases of the junction unmatched.

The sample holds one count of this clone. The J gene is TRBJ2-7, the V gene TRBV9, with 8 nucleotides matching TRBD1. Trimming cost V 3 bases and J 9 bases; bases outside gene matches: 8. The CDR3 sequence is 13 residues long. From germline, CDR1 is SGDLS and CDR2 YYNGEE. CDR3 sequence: CASSATPGQGQYF. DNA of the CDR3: TGTGCCAGCAGCGCGACACCCGGACAGGGGCAGTACTTC.

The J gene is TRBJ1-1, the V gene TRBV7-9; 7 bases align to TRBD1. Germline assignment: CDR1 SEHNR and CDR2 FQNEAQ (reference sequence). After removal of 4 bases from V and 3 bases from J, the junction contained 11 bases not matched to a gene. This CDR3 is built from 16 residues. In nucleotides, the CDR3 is TGTGCCAGCAGCTCCCCGGCAGGGGGTTGGGACACTGAAGCTTTCTTT. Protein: CASSSPAGGWDTEAFF. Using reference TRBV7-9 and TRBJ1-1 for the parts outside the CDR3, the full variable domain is DTGVSQNPRHKITKRGQNVTFRCDPISEHNRLYWYRQTLGQGPEFLTYFQNEAQLEKSRLLSDRFSAERPKGSFSTLEIQRTEQGDSAMYLCASSSPAGGWDTEAFFGQGTRLTVV.

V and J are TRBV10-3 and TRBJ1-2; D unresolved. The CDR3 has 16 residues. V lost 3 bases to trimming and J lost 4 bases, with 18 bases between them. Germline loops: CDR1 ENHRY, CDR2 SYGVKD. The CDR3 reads CAISDLAGVDAYGYTF. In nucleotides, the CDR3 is TGTGCCATCAGTGACCTGGCCGGGGTTGATGCCTATGGCTACACCTTC.

Here the CDR3 reads CASSIGNVWEGPNTEAFF. CDR3 DNA: TGTGCCAGTAGTATTGGGAACGTTTGGGAGGGGCCGAACACTGAAGCTTTCTTT. V usage is TRBV19 and J usage is TRBJ1-1; a possible D gene is TRBD1 (5 bases). CDR1 is LNHDA and CDR2 is SQIVND in the germline V gene (reference sequence). CDR3 length equals 18 residues. V dropped 3 bases and J dropped 1 base, with 21 bases sitting between them.

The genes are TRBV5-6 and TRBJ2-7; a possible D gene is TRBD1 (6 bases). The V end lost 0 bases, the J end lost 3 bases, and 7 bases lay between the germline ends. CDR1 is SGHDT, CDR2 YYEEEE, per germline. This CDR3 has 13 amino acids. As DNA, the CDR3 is TGTGCCAGCAGCTTGGGGACAGTCTACGAGCAGTACTTC. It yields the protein CASSLGTVYEQYF.

This CDR3 is CASRAKTDEQYF. The CDR3 nucleotides read TGTGCCAGCAGGGCGAAGACAGACGAGCAGTACTTC. This chain joins TRBV6-5 and TRBJ2-7, with D maybe TRBD1 (5 bases). Germline V gene sequence: CDR1 MNHEY, CDR2 SVGAGI. The germline V and J ends were trimmed by 6 bases and 5 bases, with 11 bases remaining between them. The CDR3 has 12 amino acids.

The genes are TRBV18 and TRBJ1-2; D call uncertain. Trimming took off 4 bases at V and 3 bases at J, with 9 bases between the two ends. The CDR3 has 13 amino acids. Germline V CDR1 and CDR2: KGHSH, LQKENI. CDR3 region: CASSQEGDYGYTF. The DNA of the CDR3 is TGTGCCAGCTCACAGGAAGGAGACTATGGCTACACCTTC. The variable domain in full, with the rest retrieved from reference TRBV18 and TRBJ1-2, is NAGVMQNPRHLVRRRGQEARLRCSPMKGHSHVYWYRQLPEEGLKFMVYLQKENIIDESGMPKERFSAEFPKEGPSILRIQQVVRGDSAAYFCASSQEGDYGYTFGSGTRLTVV.